The sequence of this TCR beta chain was determined in a study of blood T cell repertoires in COVID-19. Across the study: There were acute and convalescent COVID-19 samples, and they came from the United States, Italy and Spain. The cDNA or gDNA used as material had been derived from T cells, B-cell-depleted T cells, or PBMCs.

Original processing notes: By means of reference gene primer amplification, nucleated cell counts were estimated. Profiled with immunoSEQ multiplex PCR; TCRdb holds only in-frame clones, not every one. The V and J calls and clone size were taken over from that table, and D and trimming were inferred from the DNA. The sample contains 200,000 or so clones, 80% to 85% of which appear only once. Trimming took 10 bases from V and 6 from J, leaving 22 bases between them. CDR1 and CDR2 (germline): SNHLY, FYNNEI. The CDR3 is made up of 14 amino acids. The receptor comes from a woman in her fifties or sixties who had recovered from COVID-19. The sequencing sample was made of peripheral blood. The chain uses TRBV2 and TRBJ2-7; D might be TRBD1 (6 bases). The CDR3: CATQRDIDRSEQYF. The CDR3 DNA reads as TGTGCCACACAAAGGGACATAGACCGTTCCGAGCAGTACTTC.